This passage covers 20 T cell receptor beta chains from one sample sequenced in a study of T-cell memory formation after mild COVID-19. TCRdb re-called the 5' RACE reads with MiXCR, one entry per CDR3 protein. The table has some 180,000 distinct CDR3 sequences, approximately 13% seen once. The sample taken for sequencing was PBMCs or a T cell subset sorted from them (not recorded which). The source of these receptors is a man aged 18 to 29 who had mild COVID-19 (a few samples of this study predate the infection). Cell type and time point are not known.

This clonotype has more than one count but fewer than ten. V gene TRBV7-8 combines with J gene TRBJ2-2, with TRBD2 matching over 7 bases. V was pared by 5 bases and J by 6 bases, with 12 bases of the junction left unmatched. In germline, CDR1 is SGHVS, CDR2 FQNEAQ. The CDR3 is 16 amino acids. The CDR3, as DNA: TGTGCCAGCAGCCATCGACTAGCTCAAGGGGCCGGGGAGCTGTTTTTT. Its translation: CASSHRLAQGAGELFF.

The CDR3 DNA follows: TGTGCCAGCAGCTTAGAGACTAGCTACACCGGGGAGCTGTTTTTT. Translating gives CASSLETSYTGELFF. The rearrangement uses TRBV7-2 and TRBJ2-2, with TRBD2 matching over 7 bases. The CDR3 is 15 amino acids. The V and J ends lost 1 base and 3 bases, in that order; junction bases with no gene match: 2. Germline V gives CDR1 SGHTA, CDR2 FQGNSA.

The chain is built from TRBV5-1 and TRBJ2-5, with D possibly being TRBD1 (6 bases). Germline-derived CDR1 and CDR2 are SGHRS and YFSETQ. The CDR3 spans 15 residues. V was shortened by 4 bases and J by 1 base, with 14 bases between the two germline ends. The CDR3 is CASSPGAISQETQYF. CDR3 nucleotide sequence: TGCGCCAGCAGCCCAGGGGCTATCAGCCAAGAGACCCAGTACTTC.

The chain carries TRBV12-3 or TRBV12-4 and TRBJ2-1; TRBD2 might be the D (7 bases). This CDR3 spans 13 amino acids. Trimming took off 4 bases at V and 6 bases at J, with 10 bases between the two ends. The CDR3 loop is CASSSAGANEQFF. As DNA, the CDR3 is TGTGCCAGCAGTTCCGCGGGGGCCAATGAGCAGTTCTTC.

The table lists this clonotype with a few counts. The chain is built from TRBV12-3 or TRBV12-4 and TRBJ2-5, with D unclear. V was cut by 5 bases and J by 1 base, with 14 bases left in between. The CDR3 extends over 15 amino acids. The CDR3 sequence: CASSPALGSQETQYF. As DNA, the CDR3 is TGTGCCAGCAGTCCAGCGTTGGGATCCCAAGAGACCCAGTACTTC.

The chain carries TRBV25-1 and TRBJ2-6; maybe TRBD1 (6 bases). V was trimmed by 8 bases and J by 2 bases, leaving 10 bases between them. In germline, CDR1 is MGHDK, CDR2 SYGVNS. This CDR3 has 14 amino acids. The CDR3 coding sequence is TGTGCCAGCGGGGACAACCCTGGGGCCAACGTCCTGACTTTC. It is translated as CASGDNPGANVLTF.

This clonotype was found a few times. CDR3 sequence reads: CSATRAGSGTDTQYF. CDR3 bases: TGCAGTGCTACCCGAGCGGGGTCGGGCACAGATACGCAGTATTTT. The chain employs TRBV20-1 and TRBJ2-3; 7 positions match TRBD2. The CDR3 runs to 15 residues. The ends lost 4 bases at V and 1 base at J; junction bases unmatched: 8. CDR1 is DFQATT, CDR2 SNEGSKA, per germline (reference sequence).

This chain joins TRBV7-3 and TRBJ1-1, with D tentatively TRBD1 (5 bases). This CDR3 region has 14 residues. Trimming removed 0 bases at V and 6 bases at J, with 11 bases between. Germline V lookup: CDR1 SGHTA, CDR2 FQGTGA. CDR3 DNA sequence: TGTGCCAGCAGCTTAACGGGGACTTTCGCTGAAGCTTTCTTT. Translating it yields CASSLTGTFAEAFF.

This CDR3 reads CASSLEGGKEREQYF. DNA of the CDR3: TGCGCCAGCAGCTTGGAAGGGGGCAAGGAGAGAGAGCAGTACTTC. The J gene is TRBJ2-7, the V gene TRBV5-1; TRBD1 aligns across 7 bases. The germline gives CDR1 SGHRS, CDR2 YFSETQ. This CDR3 region has 15 residues. The junction had 10 bases not matched to a gene; V was cut back by 0 bases and J by 7 bases.

The chain carries TRBV5-1 and TRBJ1-2; 7 positions match TRBD1. The V segment lost 2 bases and the J segment 1 base; nucleotides outside the gene matches: 5. The CDR3 loop spans 15 amino acids. Germline lookup yields CDR1 SGHRS and CDR2 YFSETQ. For the CDR3, the DNA is TGCGCCAGCAGCTTCGGACAGGCCTTTAACTATGGCTACACCTTC. Protein product: CASSFGQAFNYGYTF.

There are many counts of this clonotype. The chain links TRBV12-3 or TRBV12-4 to TRBJ1-1, with TRBD1 matching 7 bases. CDR3 length: 13 amino acids. V gave up 5 bases and J gave up 6 bases; unmatched junction bases: 6. As DNA, the CDR3 is TGTGCCAGCAGTGTCCAGGGGGTCGCTGAAGCTTTCTTT. Translated: CASSVQGVAEAFF.

This clonotype was observed a few times. The chain combines TRBV27 with TRBJ2-3, with 7 nucleotides matching TRBD1. V lost 1 base, J lost 0 bases, and 16 bases stayed unmatched. The CDR3 loop spans 20 amino acids. Germline CDR1 MNHEY, CDR2 SMNVEV (reference sequence). The CDR3 loop is CASSLYRGTTWVPSTDTQYF. The CDR3 DNA reads TGTGCCAGCAGTTTATACAGGGGTACTACTTGGGTCCCTAGCACAGATACGCAGTATTTT.

This clonotype was recorded a few times. The gene calls are TRBV6-6 and TRBJ1-2; D is possibly TRBD1 (6 bases). CDR1 and CDR2 from the germline V gene are MNHNY and SVGAGI (reference sequence). The CDR3 consists of 13 residues. The V end lost 5 bases, the J end lost 3 bases, and 10 bases lay between the germline ends. CDR3 coding DNA: TGTGCCAGCAGTAAGACAGGAGACTATGGCTACACCTTC. Amino acids: CASSKTGDYGYTF.

This sequence joins TRBV20-1 and TRBJ1-2; possible D gene TRBD1, 5 bases. Trimming cost V 0 bases and J 8 bases, with 10 bases left between them. CDR1 is DFQATT and CDR2 is SNEGSKA in the germline V gene (reference sequence). CDR3 length: 12 amino acids. The CDR3 reads CSARDPGRGYTF. The DNA for the CDR3 is TGCAGTGCTAGAGACCCGGGACGCGGCTACACCTTC.

This clonotype was observed many times. The chain has TRBV7-2 and TRBJ2-1; either TRBD1 or TRBD2 may supply D (6 bases each). This CDR3 has 16 residues. Trimming took off 3 bases at V and 8 bases at J, with 20 bases between the two ends. From germline, CDR1 is SGHTA and CDR2 FQGNSA. The CDR3 is CASSFRGGQGKDEQFF. The DNA of the CDR3 is TGTGCCAGCAGCTTTAGAGGGGGGCAGGGGAAGGATGAGCAGTTCTTC.

The J gene is TRBJ1-4, the V gene TRBV20-1; D perhaps matches TRBD1 (6 bases). Per the germline V gene, CDR1 is DFQATT and CDR2 is SNEGSKA (reference sequence). CDR3 length equals 13 residues. With 6 bases removed from V and 6 bases from J, the gap between germline ends came to 14 bases. The CDR3 loop is CSANDRLDEKLFF. For the CDR3, the DNA is TGCAGTGCGAACGACAGGTTAGATGAAAAACTGTTTTTT.

The DNA of the CDR3 is TGTGCCAGCAGCCAAGATGACTATGGCGGTTCACAAGAGACCCAGTACTTC. It yields the protein CASSQDDYGGSQETQYF. The chain links TRBV4-2 to TRBJ2-5; a weak D match, TRBD2 (5 bases). The ends were cut back, 0 bases at V and 2 bases at J, with 16 bases in the middle. CDR1 and CDR2 from the germline V gene are LGHNA and YNFKEQ. The CDR3 loop spans 17 amino acids.

This clonotype was recorded only once. The chain recombines TRBV5-1 with TRBJ2-7; 7 bases line up with TRBD1. V was clipped by 3 bases and J by 7 bases; unmatched bases: 7. The CDR3 has 13 residues. CDR1 SGHRS and CDR2 YFSETQ come from the germline V gene. The CDR3 coding sequence is TGCGCCAGCAGCTCACAGGGGAATCGGGAGCAGTACGTC. Protein: CASSSQGNREQYV.

This clonotype has a handful of counts. V and J are TRBV4-2 and TRBJ2-3; no reliable D call. Trimming shortened V by 0 bases and J by 3 bases, and 19 bases separated the two germline ends. The CDR3 totals 18 residues. Germline CDR1 is LGHNA and CDR2 is YNFKEQ. CDR3 region: CASSQESTTGLATDTQYF. The DNA for the CDR3 is TGTGCCAGCAGCCAAGAGTCGACAACCGGCCTTGCAACAGATACGCAGTATTTT.

This CDR3 reads CASSLMAGYGYTF. The CDR3 DNA reads TGTGCCAGCAGCTTAATGGCAGGATATGGCTACACCTTC. This chain uses TRBV7-9 with TRBJ1-2; no clear D. Germline V gives CDR1 SEHNR, CDR2 FQNEAQ (reference sequence). V gave up 2 bases and J gave up 5 bases, with 9 bases separating them. This CDR3 has 13 amino acids.